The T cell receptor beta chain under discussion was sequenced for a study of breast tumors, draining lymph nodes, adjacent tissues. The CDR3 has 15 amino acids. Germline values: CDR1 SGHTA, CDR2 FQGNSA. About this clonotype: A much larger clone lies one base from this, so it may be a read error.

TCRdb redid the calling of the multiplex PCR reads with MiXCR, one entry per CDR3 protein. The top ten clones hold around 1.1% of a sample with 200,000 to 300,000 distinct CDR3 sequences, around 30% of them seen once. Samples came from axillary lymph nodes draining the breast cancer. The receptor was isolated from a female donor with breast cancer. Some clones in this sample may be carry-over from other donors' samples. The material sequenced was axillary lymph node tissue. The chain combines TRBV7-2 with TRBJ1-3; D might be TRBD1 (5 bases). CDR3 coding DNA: TGTGCCAGCAGCTTAAGGGGTAGCCCTGGAAACACCTTATATTTT. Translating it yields CASSLRGSPGNTLYF.